Detailed here is one T cell receptor (beta chain). The data stem from a study of blood T cell repertoires in COVID-19. Cohort 3 recovery required two negative PCRs, clearance, or symptom resolution. CDR1 and CDR2 from the germline V gene are MNHEY and SVGAGI. The CDR3 extends over 13 amino acids. Trimming removed 2 bases at V and 13 bases at J, with 15 bases between. Some clones are missing from TCRdb's copy, which holds only in-frame ones; the method was immunoSEQ multiplex PCR. The sample records more than 250,000 clones, 80% to 90% being singletons. Sequenced material: PBMCs or T cells enriched from blood (not recorded which). The V and J genes are TRBV6-5 and TRBJ2-1; possibly TRBD1 for D (6 bases). The TCR was taken from a man in his thirties or forties who had recovered from COVID-19. The CDR3 DNA reads TGTGCCAGCAGTTACCGAAATCAGGGACATCAGTTCTTC. Translated: CASSYRNQGHQFF.